What follows are 32 T cell receptor beta chains derived from one specimen sequenced in a study of cytomegalovirus exposure and HLA in healthy donors. This PCR relied on a set of 60 Vbeta primers and 13 Jbeta primers. Assay used: immunoSEQ multiplex PCR; TCRdb lists only in-frame clones, some missing. The data hold 220,000 or so clones, with approximately 78% observed a single time. The sequencing input was PBMCs. All receptors come from a woman aged 40 to 49 in good health and CMV-seronegative.

The rearrangement links TRBV30 to TRBJ1-4; 9 nucleotides line up with TRBD1. V lost 5 bases and J lost 7; bases outside the gene matches: 8. Germline V gene lookup returns CDR1 GTSNPN and CDR2 SVGIG (reference sequence). The CDR3 is 14 residues long. CDR3 in amino acids: CAWGPGQGTEKLFF. CDR3 coding DNA: TGTGCCTGGGGGCCGGGACAGGGAACTGAAAAACTGTTTTTT.

The V gene is TRBV5-1, the J gene TRBJ1-3, with D perhaps TRBD1 (5 bases). V was pared by 0 bases and J by 2 bases, with 12 bases between. This CDR3 is built from 16 residues. Germline CDR1 SGHRS, CDR2 YFSETQ. The CDR3 protein is CASSLDMGGTGNTIYF. Here the CDR3 DNA reads TGCGCCAGCAGCTTGGATATGGGGGGGACTGGAAACACCATATATTTT.

The chain employs TRBV12-5 and TRBJ2-1; TRBD1 matches 7 bases. Germline V gene lookup returns CDR1 LGHNT and CDR2 FRNRAP. The CDR3 loop spans 13 amino acids. With V trimmed by 3 bases and J by 10 bases, 6 bases remained unmatched. DNA of the CDR3: TGTGCTAGTGGTTTCGACAGGGCTTACGAGCAGTTCTTC. Residues: CASGFDRAYEQFF.

The chain combines TRBV30 with TRBJ1-5, with D maybe TRBD1 (5 bases). The germline V and J ends were trimmed by 0 bases and 2 bases, with 8 bases remaining between them. The CDR3 runs 14 residues. The germline gives CDR1 GTSNPN, CDR2 SVGIG (reference sequence). The CDR3 is CAWSVAQGNQPQHF. The CDR3 DNA sequence: TGTGCCTGGAGTGTGGCACAGGGCAATCAGCCCCAGCATTTT.

Details on this clone: One junction end disagrees with the germline gene, perhaps due to a read error. This sequence joins TRBV6-1 and TRBJ1-1; D is perhaps TRBD1 (6 bases). Germline CDR1 is MNHNS and CDR2 is SASEGT. This CDR3 is 13 amino acids long. CDR3 nucleotide sequence: TGTGCCAGCACTGAAGACAGGTCCACTGAAGCTTTCTTT. Its protein product is CASTEDRSTEAFF.

The rearrangement links TRBV28 to TRBJ1-3; the D is unclear. This CDR3 has 13 residues. The V end was cut by 6 bases, the J end by 2 bases, with 8 bases between. CDR1 is MDHEN, CDR2 SYDVKM, per germline. The CDR3 here is CASSPPAGNTIYF. The CDR3 bases are TGTGCCAGCAGCCCCCCCGCTGGAAACACCATATATTTT.

A few counts support this clone. The rearrangement links TRBV27 to TRBJ2-1; 7 bases are a match to TRBD2. Per germline, CDR1 MNHEY and CDR2 SMNVEV (reference sequence). The CDR3 is made up of 16 amino acids. With V trimmed by 3 bases and J by 4 bases, 9 bases remained unmatched. CDR3 in DNA: TGTGCCAGCAGTTTCATAGCGGGTGGGAAATACAATGAGCAGTTCTTC. As protein: CASSFIAGGKYNEQFF.

This chain joins TRBV30 and TRBJ1-1; D may be TRBD1 (5 bases). With 4 bases removed from V and 2 bases from J, the gap between germline ends came to 14 bases. The CDR3 sequence is 14 residues long. Germline lookup yields CDR1 GTSNPN and CDR2 SVGIG (reference sequence). This CDR3 is CAWTSGILNTEAFF. The CDR3, as DNA: TGTGCCTGGACTTCAGGGATACTCAACACTGAAGCTTTCTTT.

The J gene is TRBJ1-4, the V gene TRBV7-9; 9 nucleotides line up with TRBD1. The CDR3 runs 16 residues. The V segment lost 5 bases and the J segment 3 bases; nucleotides outside the gene matches: 7. Germline values: CDR1 SEHNR, CDR2 FQNEAQ (reference sequence). The DNA of the CDR3 is TGTGCCAGCAGCGGGGACAGGGAGGCAGCTAATGAAAAACTGTTTTTT. Translation: CASSGDREAANEKLFF.

This clone was recorded only once. V gene TRBV28 combines with J gene TRBJ2-7; a possible D gene is TRBD2 (5 bases). The CDR3 is 14 residues long. V lost 8 bases and J 3 bases, leaving 17 bases between the germline ends. Germline CDR1 reads MDHEN; CDR2 reads SYDVKM. In DNA, the CDR3 is TGTGCCAGCTCGCGACTCCCGGGGATCTACGAGCAGTACTTC. It translates to CASSRLPGIYEQYF.

J is TRBJ1-4 and V is TRBV18; D is undetermined. CDR1 is KGHSH, CDR2 LQKENI, per germline. This CDR3 comprises 13 residues. The V gene lost 1 base and the J gene lost 7 bases, with 7 bases spanning the gap. CDR3 nucleotide sequence: TGTGCCAGCTCACCACAGAGGGCTGAAAAACTGTTTTTT. This gives the protein CASSPQRAEKLFF.

The chain uses TRBV14 and TRBJ2-1; D might be TRBD2 (6 bases). The V end was cut by 5 bases, the J end by 3 bases, with 23 bases between. The length of the CDR3 is 18 residues. The germline CDR1 and CDR2 sequences are SGHDN and FVKESK. The CDR3 sequence is CASSGRMGGGTNYNEQFF. CDR3 DNA sequence: TGTGCCAGCAGCGGGAGGATGGGGGGAGGTACTAACTACAATGAGCAGTTCTTC. The full variable domain, completed using reference TRBV14 and TRBJ2-1, is EAGVTQFPSHSVIEKGQTVTLRCDPISGHDNLYWYRRVMGKEIKFLLHFVKESKQDESGMPNNRFLAERTGGTYSTLKVQPAELEDSGVYFCASSGRMGGGTNYNEQFFGPGTRLTVL.

The gene calls are TRBV30 and TRBJ1-2; D is uncertain. CDR3 length: 13 amino acids. Trimming stripped 0 bases from V and 3 bases from J, with 8 bases between. Germline V gene lookup returns CDR1 GTSNPN and CDR2 SVGIG (reference sequence). In nucleotides, the CDR3 is TGTGCCTGGAGTGTACGACTGGACTATGGCTACACCTTC. It encodes CAWSVRLDYGYTF. The complete variable domain, with remaining parts taken from reference TRBV30 and TRBJ1-2, reads SQTIHQWPATLVQPVGSPLSLECTVEGTSNPNLYWYRQAAGRGLQLLFYSVGIGQISSEVPQNLSASRPQDRQFILSSKKLLLSDSGFYLCAWSVRLDYGYTFGSGTRLTVV.

The chain recombines TRBV7-2 with TRBJ1-5; a possible D gene is TRBD1 (6 bases). V lost 3 bases to trimming and J lost 0 bases, with 9 bases between them. From germline, CDR1 is SGHTA and CDR2 FQGNSA. The CDR3 loop spans 15 amino acids. CDR3 sequence reads: CASSFYRDSNQPQHF. The CDR3 bases are TGTGCCAGCAGCTTCTACAGGGATAGCAATCAGCCCCAGCATTTT.

The CDR3 is CASSARGGNQPQHF. The CDR3 region has the DNA TGTGCCAGCAGTGCGCGGGGGGGCAATCAGCCCCAGCATTTT. The genes are TRBV2 and TRBJ1-5, with D possibly matching TRBD1 (5 bases). Looked up from germline, CDR1 is SNHLY and CDR2 is FYNNEI. Trimming removed 4 bases from V and 2 bases from J, with 9 bases in between. There are 14 residues in the CDR3.

The gene calls are TRBV5-4 and TRBJ1-2; D is perhaps TRBD1 (5 bases). The CDR3 has 12 amino acids. With 7 bases removed from V and 8 bases from J, the gap between germline ends came to 15 bases. Germline V CDR1 and CDR2: SGHNT, YYREEE (reference sequence). CDR3 nucleotides: TGTGCCAGCGGGCGGGGGGGTGTCGGCTACACCTTC. Protein sequence: CASGRGGVGYTF.

V is TRBV5-1 and J is TRBJ2-5; 12 bases fit TRBD2. The V gene's germline CDR1 is SGHRS and CDR2 YFSETQ. The CDR3 sequence is 16 residues long. J gave up 2 bases and V 6 bases, and 8 bases lay outside the gene matches. CDR3 residues: CASNFGGLAGQETQYF. The CDR3 DNA reads TGCGCCAGCAATTTTGGCGGACTAGCGGGGCAAGAGACCCAGTACTTC.

This clone was seen only a few times. This sequence joins TRBV4-1 and TRBJ2-7, with D unclear. Trimming took 1 base from V and 0 from J, leaving 13 bases between them. The CDR3 spans 16 residues. Germline lookup yields CDR1 MGHRA and CDR2 YSYEKL. In DNA form, the CDR3 reads TGCGCCAGCAGCCAAGGTTTAACAGCAGTCTCCTACGAGCAGTACTTC. Translating gives CASSQGLTAVSYEQYF.

This clone was counted only a few times. The chain has TRBV5-6 and TRBJ1-2; D remains ambiguous. V was shortened by 0 bases and J by 8 bases, with 20 bases between the two germline ends. The CDR3 consists of 16 residues. The germline V gene encodes CDR1 SGHDT and CDR2 YYEEEE. The CDR3 is CASSLANPGQEGGYTF. In DNA, the CDR3 is TGTGCCAGCAGCTTGGCCAATCCCGGTCAGGAGGGCGGCTACACCTTC. The entire variable domain, with the rest obtained from reference TRBV5-6 and TRBJ1-2, is as follows: DAGVTQSPTHLIKTRGQQVTLRCSPKSGHDTVSWYQQALGQGPQFIFQYYEEEERQRGNFPDRFSGHQFPNYSSELNVNALLLGDSALYLCASSLANPGQEGGYTFGSGTRLTVV.

The rearrangement joins TRBV19 to TRBJ2-7; a weak D match, TRBD1 (6 bases). The CDR3 runs 13 residues. The V and J ends lost 5 bases and 3 bases respectively, with 11 bases between them. CDR1 is LNHDA and CDR2 is SQIVND in the germline V gene (reference sequence). The CDR3 spells CASSLDSYYEQYF. CDR3 coding DNA: TGTGCCAGTAGTCTGGACAGTTACTACGAGCAGTACTTC.

Within the sample, this clone is medium-sized. The sample holds other DNA sequences that translate to the same CDR3. V gene TRBV9 combines with J gene TRBJ2-2, with D unclear. The ends were cut back, 4 bases at V and 3 bases at J, with 13 bases in the middle. Germline CDR1 is SGDLS and CDR2 is YYNGEE. The CDR3 sequence is 15 residues long. For the CDR3, the DNA is TGTGCCAGCAGCACCGGTTGGAGCGACACCGGGGAGCTGTTTTTT. It codes for CASSTGWSDTGELFF.

This chain joins TRBV7-8 and TRBJ2-7; TRBD1 matches at 8 bases. This CDR3 has 16 residues. CDR1 is SGHVS, CDR2 FQNEAQ, per germline. V gave up 5 bases and J gave up 2 bases; unmatched junction bases: 11. The CDR3 DNA sequence: TGTGCCAGCAGCCGCCTGGACAGGGAAGAAGCCTACGAGCAGTACTTC. It translates to CASSRLDREEAYEQYF.

The chain uses TRBV28 and TRBJ1-4, with a tentative D call TRBD1 (5 bases). Trimming removed 5 bases at V and 8 bases at J, with 15 bases between. The CDR3 sequence is 14 residues long. Germline CDR1 MDHEN, CDR2 SYDVKM. The CDR3 loop reads CASSPGLGREKLFF. CDR3 sequence (DNA): TGTGCCAGCAGTCCGGGCCTGGGGCGAGAAAAACTGTTTTTT. Supplemented by reference TRBV28 and TRBJ1-4, the full variable domain reads DVKVTQSSRYLVKRTGEKVFLECVQDMDHENMFWYRQDPGLGLRLIYFSYDVKMKEKGDIPEGYSVSREKKERFSLILESASTNQTSMYLCASSPGLGREKLFFGSGTQLSVL.

This chain uses TRBV19 with TRBJ2-7; D gene ambiguous. The length of the CDR3 is 13 residues. V was pared by 2 bases and J by 3 bases, with 8 bases between. CDR1 and CDR2 from the germline V gene are LNHDA and SQIVND (reference sequence). DNA of the CDR3: TGTGCCAGTAGTATAAGCCCACTCTACGAGCAGTACTTC. Translated, it gives CASSISPLYEQYF. Full variable domain (remainder filled in from reference TRBV19 and TRBJ2-7): DGGITQSPKYLFRKEGQNVTLSCEQNLNHDAMYWYRQDPGQGLRLIYYSQIVNDFQKGDIAEGYSVSREKKESFPLTVTSAQKNPTAFYLCASSISPLYEQYFGPGTRLTVT.

This rearrangement joins TRBV6-1 to TRBJ1-3, with TRBD1 matching over 9 bases. The germline gives CDR1 MNHNS, CDR2 SASEGT. V shed 6 bases and J 3 bases; nucleotides not matched to a gene: 6. The CDR3 sequence is 15 residues long. Here the CDR3 DNA reads TGTGCCAGCAGGCCGGACAGGGGAGATGGAAACACCATATATTTT. Protein sequence: CASRPDRGDGNTIYF.

This chain connects TRBV5-1 to TRBJ1-3; D not certain. CDR1 SGHRS and CDR2 YFSETQ come from the germline V gene. This CDR3 contains 15 residues. The germline V and J ends were trimmed by 4 bases and 2 bases, with 13 bases remaining between them. The CDR3 spells CASSPRDSAGNTIYF. CDR3 nucleotide sequence: TGCGCCAGCAGCCCTCGGGATTCAGCTGGAAACACCATATATTTT.

CDR3 DNA: TGTGCCAGCAGCCCCCACGCCCCAGGGAGCAATCAGCCCCAGCATTTT. Protein: CASSPHAPGSNQPQHF. The chain employs TRBV7-2 and TRBJ1-5, with TRBD1 as a possible D gene (5 bases). From germline, CDR1 is SGHTA and CDR2 FQGNSA. CDR3 size: 16 residues. V lost 5 bases, J lost 1 base, and 15 bases lay in between. The full variable domain, rest sourced from reference TRBV7-2 and TRBJ1-5, is GAGVSQSPSNKVTEKGKDVELRCDPISGHTALYWYRQSLGQGLEFLIYFQGNSAPDKSGLPSDRFSAERTGGSVSTLTIQRTQQEDSAVYLCASSPHAPGSNQPQHFGDGTRLSIL.

V is TRBV6-5 and J is TRBJ1-1; maybe TRBD1 (6 bases). Between the trimmed V and J ends, which lost 6 bases and 6 bases, there was a span of 20 bases. The CDR3 extends over 15 amino acids. Germline V lookup: CDR1 MNHEY, CDR2 SVGAGI. CDR3 sequence reads: CASRSQLQGNAEAFF. DNA of the CDR3: TGTGCCAGCAGGTCCCAGCTACAGGGTAATGCTGAAGCTTTCTTT.

Written as DNA, the CDR3 is TGCGCCAGCACCGAGCCCCCCTACGAGCAGTACTTC. Its protein is CASTEPPYEQYF. This chain connects TRBV10-2 to TRBJ2-7; D ambiguous. This CDR3 region has 12 residues. V was clipped by 7 bases and J by 2 bases, with 9 bases between them. The germline gives CDR1 WSHSY, CDR2 SAAADI.

This chain links TRBV5-4 with TRBJ2-3; possible D gene TRBD1, 6 bases. CDR3 length equals 14 residues. The V end lost 3 bases, the J end lost 1 base, and 9 bases lay between the germline ends. From germline, CDR1 is SGHNT and CDR2 YYREEE (reference sequence). The CDR3 sequence: CASSWDIRTDTQYF. The CDR3 DNA is TGTGCCAGCAGCTGGGACATCCGCACAGATACGCAGTATTTT.

The chain joins TRBV7-8 to TRBJ1-1, with 9 nucleotides matching TRBD1. The length of the CDR3 is 15 residues. After removal of 5 bases from V and 1 base from J, the junction contained 5 bases not matched to a gene. Germline V gene data show CDR1 as SGHVS and CDR2 as FQNEAQ. The CDR3 sequence: CASSGGTGRNTEAFF. As DNA, the CDR3 is TGTGCCAGCAGCGGAGGGACAGGGAGGAACACTGAAGCTTTCTTT. Complete variable domain (other parts from reference TRBV7-8 and TRBJ1-1): GAGVSQSPRYKVAKRGQDVALRCDPISGHVSLFWYQQALGQGPEFLTYFQNEAQLDKSGLPSDRFFAERPEGSVSTLKIQRTQQEDSAVYLCASSGGTGRNTEAFFGQGTRLTVV.

This sequence joins TRBV9 and TRBJ2-1, with 9 bases lining up with TRBD2. V shed 0 bases, J shed 9 bases, and the junction held 7 bases outside the gene matches. This CDR3 region has 15 residues. From germline, CDR1 is SGDLS and CDR2 YYNGEE. CDR3 amino acids: CASSVGGLARGEQFF. In DNA form, the CDR3 reads TGTGCCAGCAGCGTAGGGGGACTAGCACGAGGTGAGCAGTTCTTC.